These 18 T cell receptor beta chains originate from one sample sequenced in a study of molecular identifiers for immune sequencing clone quantification. MiXCR, applied by TCRdb to the PCR reads, yields one record per CDR3 protein. Of a few hundred thousand distinct CDR3 sequences listed, less than 30% are singletons. Sequenced: naive CD8+ T cells from blood, with Jurkat cell RNA spiked in. Subset here: FACS-sorted CD8+CD4-CCR7+CD45RA+ naive T cells. Receptor source: a human donor in good health. Some libraries in this study had Jurkat cell RNA spiked in.

A remark on this clonotype: This may stem from a read error, because a much larger clone lies one nucleotide away. The chain joins TRBV2 to TRBJ2-1; 7 positions agree with TRBD2. CDR3 size: 12 residues. From germline, CDR1 is SNHLY and CDR2 FYNNEI. The CDR3 protein is CASSGGGLAPAF. The CDR3 DNA sequence: TGTGCCAGCAGTGGCGGGGGACTTGCCCCTGCCTTC.

The rearrangement joins TRBV18 to TRBJ1-5; perhaps TRBD1 as D (5 bases). Per germline, CDR1 KGHSH and CDR2 LQKENI. The CDR3 has 15 residues. V lost 4 bases, J lost 8 bases, and 18 bases lay in between. The CDR3 loop reads CASSRFVDSVEPQHF. The CDR3, as DNA: TGTGCCAGCTCACGCTTTGTCGACAGCGTTGAGCCCCAGCATTTT. The full variable domain, with the rest looked up from reference TRBV18 and TRBJ1-5, is NAGVMQNPRHLVRRRGQEARLRCSPMKGHSHVYWYRQLPEEGLKFMVYLQKENIIDESGMPKERFSAEFPKEGPSILRIQQVVRGDSAAYFCASSRFVDSVEPQHFGDGTRLSIL.

This clonotype was counted ten times or more. The gene calls are TRBV20-1 and TRBJ2-7, with D possibly matching TRBD2 (6 bases). The CDR3 is 14 amino acids. Trimming removed 0 bases at V and 3 bases at J, with 12 bases between. Germline lookup yields CDR1 DFQATT and CDR2 SNEGSKA (reference sequence). The chain's CDR3 is CSARDRSGVYEQYF. DNA of the CDR3: TGCAGTGCTAGAGATCGATCGGGGGTCTACGAGCAGTACTTC.

This clonotype was seen a few times. V and J are TRBV29-1 and TRBJ1-1; D is unclear. Deletions cut 5 bases from V and 5 bases from J, with 18 bases between. The CDR3 spans 14 residues. Germline V gene lookup returns CDR1 SQVTM and CDR2 ANQGSEA. The CDR3: CSVYQGLVYTEAFF. The CDR3 DNA reads TGCAGCGTTTATCAAGGGTTAGTTTATACTGAAGCTTTCTTT.

This clonotype was seen more than once but under ten times. The chain carries TRBV5-1 and TRBJ2-2; TRBD2 is a possible D gene (6 bases). Trimming stripped 5 bases from V and 4 bases from J, with 18 bases between. This CDR3 has 16 amino acids. Germline values: CDR1 SGHRS, CDR2 YFSETQ. CDR3 coding DNA: TGCGCCAGCAGTCCGGTCGGGGGAGAGGGCACCGGGGAGCTGTTTTTT. This sequence encodes CASSPVGGEGTGELFF.

The chain is built from TRBV27 and TRBJ1-5; D is uncertain. V shed 6 bases and J shed 5 bases, with 11 bases lying between them. The germline gives CDR1 MNHEY, CDR2 SMNVEV (reference sequence). This CDR3 is built from 13 residues. The CDR3 region is CASRTITDQPQHF. DNA of the CDR3: TGTGCCAGCAGAACGATTACCGATCAGCCCCAGCATTTT.

The V gene is TRBV15, the J gene TRBJ1-3, with 12 nucleotides matching TRBD1. CDR3 length: 19 amino acids. V dropped 0 bases and J dropped 3; count of bases not matched to a gene: 9. Germline assignment: CDR1 LNHNV and CDR2 YYDKDF (reference sequence). The CDR3 DNA follows: TGTGCCACCAGCAGAGAATGGGGGACAGGGGGCGCGGATGGAAACACCATATATTTT. Translation gives CATSREWGTGGADGNTIYF.

The chain has TRBV20-1 and TRBJ1-1; perhaps TRBD1 as D (5 bases). Looked up from germline, CDR1 is DFQATT and CDR2 is SNEGSKA (reference sequence). V lost 0 bases to trimming and J lost 1 base, with 12 bases between them. This CDR3 has 15 amino acids. CDR3: CSARDWMGENTEAFF. CDR3 coding DNA: TGCAGTGCTAGAGATTGGATGGGGGAGAACACTGAAGCTTTCTTT.

This clonotype has just a few counts. Here the CDR3 reads CASSQNRDYQPQHF. In DNA form, the CDR3 reads TGCGCCAGCAGCCAAAACAGGGACTATCAGCCCCAGCATTTT. This chain uses TRBV4-3 with TRBJ1-5, with D perhaps TRBD1 (6 bases). V was trimmed by 2 bases and J by 5 bases, leaving 10 bases between them. In germline, CDR1 is LGHNA, CDR2 YSLEER. The CDR3 extends over 14 amino acids.

Note on this clonotype: Being one base from a much bigger clone, this may be a read error. The chain couples TRBV6-2 or TRBV6-3 to TRBJ1-5; D is unresolved. The CDR3 consists of 15 residues. V lost 4 bases, J lost 2 bases, and 12 bases lay in between. Germline assignment: CDR1 MNHEY and CDR2 SVGEGT. In DNA, the CDR3 is TGTGCCAGCAGTTCCGCCCGTATTGGCAATCAGCCCCAGCATTTT. Its translation: CASSSARIGNQPQHF.

This clonotype has only a few counts. The chain has TRBV2 and TRBJ2-3, with 14 bases lining up with TRBD2. Looked up from germline, CDR1 is SNHLY and CDR2 is FYNNEI. This CDR3 contains 18 residues. The V segment lost 6 bases and the J segment 1 base; nucleotides outside the gene matches: 9. The DNA for the CDR3 is TGTGCCAGCAGCGACCCTGGGACTAGCGGGAGTGGCACAGATACGCAGTATTTT. Translation gives CASSDPGTSGSGTDTQYF.

This clonotype was recorded at least ten times. The V gene is TRBV20-1, the J gene TRBJ2-3; 9 bases align to TRBD2. The trim removed 5 bases at V and 2 bases at J, leaving 5 bases unmatched. This CDR3 is built from 14 residues. Germline loops: CDR1 DFQATT, CDR2 SNEGSKA (reference sequence). The CDR3, as DNA: TGCAGTGCTCGGACTAGCGCCTTCACAGATACGCAGTATTTT. Residues: CSARTSAFTDTQYF.

This clonotype was seen only a few times. The rearrangement uses TRBV12-3 or TRBV12-4 and TRBJ1-2, with D unresolved. The CDR3 loop spans 14 amino acids. V lost 5 bases and J lost 3, with 13 bases in between. The chain's CDR3 is CASSPGGPHYGYTF. CDR3 DNA: TGTGCCAGCAGTCCCGGCGGTCCCCACTATGGCTACACCTTC.

The sample holds many counts of this clonotype. V gene TRBV29-1 combines with J gene TRBJ2-3; D is unresolved. Germline loops: CDR1 SQVTM, CDR2 ANQGSEA. V lost 1 base and J lost 7, with 12 bases in between. The CDR3 length is 13 residues. DNA for the CDR3: TGCAGCGTTGAAGGGACCGTCGCTAATACGCAGTATTTT. Amino acid sequence: CSVEGTVANTQYF.

This clonotype occurred many times. This sequence joins TRBV20-1 and TRBJ2-3; 11 nucleotides line up with TRBD2. V shed 3 bases and J 5 bases; nucleotides not matched to a gene: 10. The CDR3 contains 16 residues. In germline, CDR1 is DFQATT, CDR2 SNEGSKA (reference sequence). DNA for the CDR3: TGCAGTGCTAGGGGACTAGCGGAAGACTGGGAAGATACGCAGTATTTT. It is translated as CSARGLAEDWEDTQYF.

The chain is built from TRBV30 and TRBJ2-7, with TRBD1 matching over 8 bases. The J segment lost 7 bases and the V segment lost 2 bases, leaving 13 bases of the junction unmatched. Germline assignment: CDR1 GTSNPN and CDR2 SVGIG (reference sequence). The CDR3 sequence is 15 residues long. The CDR3 DNA follows: TGTGCCTGGAGTACCAGGGGGCTCGGGTTAAGAGAGCAGTACTTC. It yields the protein CAWSTRGLGLREQYF.

About this clonotype itself: One junction end does not reproduce the germline sequence, and a read error may be involved. V usage is TRBV19 and J usage is TRBJ2-5; D unresolved. This CDR3 is built from 14 residues. In germline, CDR1 is LNHDA, CDR2 SQIVND (reference sequence). The CDR3 loop is CASSIDYSQEPQYF. The CDR3 nucleotides are TGTGCCAGTAGTATTGATTACAGCCAAGAGCCCCAGTACTTC.

This clonotype occurred a few times. V usage is TRBV7-9 and J usage is TRBJ2-1; 16 nucleotides align to TRBD2. Germline CDR1 is SEHNR and CDR2 is FQNEAQ (reference sequence). Trimming at V came to 5 bases and at J to 7 bases, leaving 8 bases not matched to a gene. This CDR3 has 17 amino acids. The CDR3 DNA follows: TGTGCCAGCAGCCGGGGACTAGCGGGAGGGCCAGGTAATGAGCAGTTCTTC. This codes for CASSRGLAGGPGNEQFF.